Each of the 31 T cell receptor beta chains below was sequenced from the same sample in a study of blood T cell repertoires in COVID-19. Only in-frame clones appear in the TCRdb table, and some are missing; sequencing was by immunoSEQ multiplex PCR. In the table there are about 410,000 clones, 70% to 90% of which are singletons. The sample consisted of peripheral blood. Receptors originate from a young woman with active or convalescent COVID-19.

CDR3 in DNA: TGTGCCAGCAGCACACCAAAAACAGGGGGGCATGGCTACACCTTC. It specifies CASSTPKTGGHGYTF. The rearrangement uses TRBV6-5 and TRBJ1-2, with TRBD1 matching over 8 bases. The V gene end was trimmed by 6 bases and the J gene end by 6 bases; junction bases not matched to a gene: 12. The germline gives CDR1 MNHEY, CDR2 SVGAGI. The CDR3 totals 15 residues.

The chain employs TRBV9 and TRBJ1-1, with 10 bases lining up with TRBD1. The CDR3 is 16 amino acids. V was pared by 2 bases and J by 0 bases, with 4 bases of the junction left unmatched. Germline V lookup: CDR1 SGDLS, CDR2 YYNGEE. CDR3 sequence (DNA): TGTGCCAGCAGCGTGGGGACAGGGGACATGAACACTGAAGCTTTCTTT. This codes for CASSVGTGDMNTEAFF.

This chain connects TRBV6-4 to TRBJ1-2; D gene ambiguous. Germline V gene data show CDR1 as MRHNA and CDR2 as SNTAGT. Trimming pared 0 bases from V and 4 bases from J, leaving 9 bases between. The CDR3 extends over 14 amino acids. DNA for the CDR3: TGTGCCAGCAGTGACTCGATAGGGAGCTATGGCTACACCTTC. This sequence encodes CASSDSIGSYGYTF.

The chain joins TRBV10-3 to TRBJ2-1; a possible D gene is TRBD1 (6 bases). This CDR3 contains 15 residues. V lost 2 bases, J lost 1 base, and 9 bases lay in between. Germline-derived CDR1 and CDR2 are ENHRY and SYGVKD. CDR3 in amino acids: CAISEQQGSYNEQFF. The CDR3 DNA sequence: TGTGCCATCAGTGAGCAACAGGGATCCTACAATGAGCAGTTCTTC.

The chain carries TRBV19 and TRBJ1-1; weak D call: TRBD1 (6 bases). Trimming pared 9 bases from V and 0 bases from J, leaving 11 bases between. In germline, CDR1 is LNHDA, CDR2 SQIVND (reference sequence). The length of the CDR3 is 13 residues. The CDR3 sequence is CASQSGVNTEAFF. CDR3 coding DNA: TGTGCCAGCCAATCAGGGGTGAACACTGAAGCTTTCTTT.

This chain uses TRBV19 with TRBJ2-3; maybe TRBD2 (6 bases). Trimming took off 6 bases at V and 0 bases at J, with 13 bases between the two ends. Germline V gene lookup returns CDR1 LNHDA and CDR2 SQIVND (reference sequence). The CDR3 sequence is 15 residues long. CDR3 protein: CASSSLAPSTDTQYF. The CDR3 nucleotides read TGTGCCAGTAGCTCCCTAGCGCCCAGCACAGATACGCAGTATTTT.

The chain couples TRBV5-6 to TRBJ2-7; D possibly corresponds to TRBD2 (6 bases). This CDR3 has 14 amino acids. Germline V lookup: CDR1 SGHDT, CDR2 YYEEEE. The V end lost 1 base, the J end lost 3 bases, and 11 bases lay between the germline ends. CDR3 bases: TGTGCCAGCAGCTTGTCGGGAGCTTTCTACGAGCAGTACTTC. It yields the protein CASSLSGAFYEQYF.

The V call is TRBV3-1 (or the pseudogene TRBV3-2), the J call TRBJ1-1; no clear D. CDR1 is LGHDT, CDR2 YNNKEL, per germline (reference sequence). The CDR3 runs to 15 residues. Trimming pared 0 bases from V and 3 bases from J, leaving 11 bases between. The DNA of the CDR3 is TGTGCCAGCAGCCAAGAACGAGGGCATGACACTGAAGCTTTCTTT. Amino acids: CASSQERGHDTEAFF.

The chain combines TRBV14 with TRBJ1-2, with D tentatively TRBD1 (6 bases). V was shortened by 0 bases and J by 4 bases, with 12 bases between the two germline ends. The CDR3 totals 15 residues. Germline CDR1 SGHDN, CDR2 FVKESK. The CDR3 DNA sequence: TGTGCCAGCAGCCAAGATTACAGGGAAGTCTATGGCTACACCTTC. This gives the protein CASSQDYREVYGYTF.

The chain has TRBV5-1 and TRBJ1-1; D might be TRBD1 (5 bases). The CDR3 length is 15 residues. The germline V and J ends were trimmed by 0 bases and 4 bases, with 13 bases remaining between them. The germline CDR1 and CDR2 sequences are SGHRS and YFSETQ. This CDR3 reads CASSLAGGEVTEAFF. As DNA, the CDR3 is TGCGCCAGCAGCTTGGCGGGAGGGGAGGTCACTGAAGCTTTCTTT.

The genes are TRBV9 and TRBJ2-5; 15 bases are a match to TRBD2. The CDR3 runs 18 residues. Germline loops: CDR1 SGDLS, CDR2 YYNGEE. V shed 6 bases and J 5 bases; nucleotides not matched to a gene: 14. In DNA form, the CDR3 reads TGTGCCAGCACACCGGGACTAGCGGGGGGCGGCAGCGCGGAGACCCAGTACTTC. It is translated as CASTPGLAGGGSAETQYF.

The chain combines TRBV5-1 with TRBJ1-3; possible D gene TRBD1, 6 bases. The CDR3 has 14 amino acids. Trimming stripped 0 bases from V and 5 bases from J, with 9 bases between. Germline V lookup: CDR1 SGHRS, CDR2 YFSETQ. The CDR3 DNA reads TGCGCCAGCAGCTTGGAGGGACAAAGAAACACCATATATTTT. Its protein product is CASSLEGQRNTIYF. The variable domain in full, with the rest retrieved from reference TRBV5-1 and TRBJ1-3, is KAGVTQTPRYLIKTRGQQVTLSCSPISGHRSVSWYQQTPGQGLQFLFEYFSETQRNKGNFPGRFSGRQFSNSRSEMNVSTLELGDSALYLCASSLEGQRNTIYFGEGSWLTVV.

In this sample, this clone turned up once. Here the CDR3 reads CASGTEVPETQYF. CDR3 nucleotides: TGTGCCAGCGGGACAGAGGTCCCAGAGACCCAGTACTTC. The chain has TRBV2 and TRBJ2-5, with 7 bases lining up with TRBD1. Per germline, CDR1 SNHLY and CDR2 FYNNEI. The CDR3 covers 13 residues. V was clipped by 8 bases and J by 4 bases; unmatched bases: 7. The variable domain in full, completed from reference TRBV2 and TRBJ2-5, reads EPEVTQTPSHQVTQMGQEVILRCVPISNHLYFYWYRQILGQKVEFLVSFYNNEISEKSEIFDDQFSVERPDGSNFTLKIRSTKLEDSAMYFCASGTEVPETQYFGPGTRLLVL.

V gene TRBV29-1 combines with J gene TRBJ1-1; possibly TRBD1 for D (6 bases). Per the germline V gene, CDR1 is SQVTM and CDR2 is ANQGSEA. The CDR3 consists of 13 residues. The V and J ends lost 1 base and 3 bases respectively, with 9 bases between them. The CDR3 sequence: CSVEGPGDTEAFF. In nucleotides, the CDR3 is TGCAGCGTTGAAGGGCCAGGGGACACTGAAGCTTTCTTT.

The table lists this clone with a few counts. The J gene is TRBJ2-7, the V gene TRBV2; tentatively, D is TRBD2 (5 bases). V lost 3 bases, J lost 6 bases, and 9 bases lay in between. The CDR3 is made up of 12 amino acids. Germline lookup yields CDR1 SNHLY and CDR2 FYNNEI. DNA for the CDR3: TGTGCCAGCAGTGACGGACTTGGCGAGCAGTACTTC. It specifies CASSDGLGEQYF.

Only one count was recorded for this clone. The gene calls are TRBV3-1 (or the pseudogene TRBV3-2) and TRBJ1-3, with D possibly TRBD1 on 6 matching bases. Germline V gene lookup returns CDR1 LGHDT and CDR2 YNNKEL (reference sequence). CDR3 length: 16 residues. Trimming pared 1 base from V and 3 bases from J, leaving 13 bases between. The CDR3 DNA follows: TGTGCCAGCAGCCAAGGGACAGCAGTTGGTGGAAACACCATATATTTT. Translating gives CASSQGTAVGGNTIYF.

The chain employs TRBV18 and TRBJ2-3; TRBD2 agrees at 7 bases. CDR3 length: 17 amino acids. Germline V gene lookup returns CDR1 KGHSH and CDR2 LQKENI. The junction had 13 bases not matched to a gene; V was cut back by 1 base and J by 6 bases. CDR3 sequence reads: CASSPRDSSGETDTQYF. The CDR3 nucleotides read TGTGCCAGCTCACCACGTGATTCCAGCGGGGAGACGGATACGCAGTATTTT.

Turning to this clone: This specimen includes other DNA sequences encoding the same CDR3. V usage is TRBV3-1 (or the pseudogene TRBV3-2) and J usage is TRBJ2-7; 9 positions match TRBD2. Germline lookup yields CDR1 LGHDT and CDR2 YNNKEL (reference sequence). The CDR3 has 16 residues. J was trimmed by 3 bases and V by 1 base; bases with no gene match: 7. CDR3 nucleotide sequence: TGTGCCAGCAGCCAAGCTCCACTAGCGGGTGTCTACGAGCAGTACTTC. It specifies CASSQAPLAGVYEQYF.

The rearrangement links TRBV29-1 to TRBJ1-1; tentative D call: TRBD1 (5 bases). The V end lost 6 bases, the J end lost 11 bases, and 13 bases lay between the germline ends. The CDR3 contains 10 residues. The germline V gene encodes CDR1 SQVTM and CDR2 ANQGSEA. In DNA form, the CDR3 reads TGCAGCGTCCCAGGGATTTCGGCTTTCTTT. This sequence encodes CSVPGISAFF.

J is TRBJ1-1 and V is TRBV2; perhaps TRBD1 as D (5 bases). Germline CDR1 SNHLY, CDR2 FYNNEI. The ends were cut back, 8 bases at V and 3 bases at J, with 16 bases in the middle. This CDR3 is built from 14 residues. In nucleotides, the CDR3 is TGTGCCAGCTTGATAGGGTCGGGGGACACTGAAGCTTTCTTT. Its translation: CASLIGSGDTEAFF.

This clone was found once. The chain is built from TRBV11-2 and TRBJ1-1; D unclear. The CDR3 runs to 13 residues. The V gene's germline CDR1 is SGHAT and CDR2 FQNNGV. The V and J ends lost 0 bases and 3 bases respectively, with 5 bases between them. In nucleotides, the CDR3 is TGTGCCAGCAGCTTAGATACGGACACTGAAGCTTTCTTT. Residues: CASSLDTDTEAFF. The variable domain in full, with the rest retrieved from reference TRBV11-2 and TRBJ1-1, is EAGVAQSPRYKIIEKRQSVAFWCNPISGHATLYWYQQILGQGPKLLIQFQNNGVVDDSQLPKDRFSAERLKGVDSTLKIQPAKLEDSAVYLCASSLDTDTEAFFGQGTRLTVV.

V is TRBV7-9 and J is TRBJ2-7; a possible D gene is TRBD2 (5 bases). Trimming pared 1 base from V and 2 bases from J, leaving 15 bases between. This CDR3 has 16 residues. Germline-derived CDR1 and CDR2 are SEHNR and FQNEAQ (reference sequence). CDR3 amino acids: CASSLGLPEEAYEQYF. The CDR3 coding sequence is TGTGCCAGCAGCTTAGGTCTCCCCGAGGAGGCCTACGAGCAGTACTTC.

V and J are TRBV27 and TRBJ2-1, with D tentatively TRBD1 (5 bases). V was clipped by 7 bases and J by 5 bases, with 9 bases between them. This CDR3 region has 12 residues. Germline V lookup: CDR1 MNHEY, CDR2 SMNVEV (reference sequence). CDR3 amino acids: CASKRQNNEQFF. For the CDR3, the DNA is TGTGCCAGCAAGCGACAGAACAATGAGCAGTTCTTC.

As regards this clone: Other DNA sequences of this sample code for an identical CDR3. This rearrangement joins TRBV5-1 to TRBJ2-7; D not certain. The CDR3 runs 13 residues. In germline, CDR1 is SGHRS, CDR2 YFSETQ. V lost 0 bases and J 1 base, leaving 5 bases between the germline ends. CDR3 amino acids: CASSLAGSYEQYF. Written as DNA, the CDR3 is TGCGCCAGCAGCTTGGCCGGGTCCTACGAGCAGTACTTC.

This clone came up a few times. The rearrangement joins TRBV21-1 to TRBJ1-5. TRBV21-1 is recorded as a pseudogene. The CDR3 totals 15 residues. CDR3 in DNA: TGTGCCAGCACCTTGCTCGGGTATAGCAATCAGCCCCAGCATTTT. Its translation is CASTLLGYSNQPQHF.

This rearrangement joins TRBV5-4 to TRBJ2-1; D possibly corresponds to TRBD1 (6 bases). Germline CDR1 reads SGHNT; CDR2 reads YYREEE (reference sequence). V lost 2 bases to trimming and J lost 6 bases, with 12 bases between them. The CDR3 is 14 amino acids. CDR3 sequence (DNA): TGTGCCAGCAGCTTACAGGGCGGGTCCAATGAGCAGTTCTTC. Amino acid sequence: CASSLQGGSNEQFF. The whole variable domain, filled in from reference TRBV5-4 and TRBJ2-1, reads ETGVTQSPTHLIKTRGQQVTLRCSSQSGHNTVSWYQQALGQGPQFIFQYYREEENGRGNFPPRFSGLQFPNYSSELNVNALELDDSALYLCASSLQGGSNEQFFGPGTRLTVL.

The J gene is TRBJ2-7, the V gene TRBV6-5, with 9 bases lining up with TRBD2. Germline CDR1 reads MNHEY; CDR2 reads SVGAGI. This CDR3 is 14 amino acids long. V lost 7 bases to trimming and J lost 3 bases; unmatched junction nucleotides: 7. CDR3 DNA: TGTGCCAGCACTCGACTAGCGGAAAACTACGAGCAGTACTTC. Translation gives CASTRLAENYEQYF.

J is TRBJ2-7 and V is TRBV19; 9 bases align to TRBD1. Germline V gene data show CDR1 as LNHDA and CDR2 as SQIVND (reference sequence). The ends lost 8 bases at V and 1 base at J; junction bases unmatched: 9. The CDR3 length is 15 residues. The CDR3 DNA is TGTGCCAGTGCCACGTCGACAGGGGGGTCCTACGAGCAGTACTTC. Translating it yields CASATSTGGSYEQYF.

The chain carries TRBV29-1 and TRBJ2-3; 10 bases match TRBD2. V shed 3 bases and J 5 bases; nucleotides not matched to a gene: 5. The germline CDR1 and CDR2 sequences are SQVTM and ANQGSEA. The CDR3 is made up of 14 amino acids. CDR3 DNA sequence: TGCAGCGTTGATGAGCGGGAGGGGGAAGATACGCAGTATTTT. It encodes CSVDEREGEDTQYF.

This chain connects TRBV7-6 to TRBJ1-1; D is undetermined. The germline V gene has CDR1 SGHVS and CDR2 FNYEAQ. V was shortened by 4 bases and J by 0 bases, with 21 bases between the two germline ends. CDR3 length: 18 residues. CDR3 in DNA: TGTGCCAGCAGCTCTTCCCGTACGATAGACACGCTGAACACTGAAGCTTTCTTT. This codes for CASSSSRTIDTLNTEAFF.

V usage is TRBV5-1 and J usage is TRBJ1-2; the D is unclear. This CDR3 is 16 amino acids long. CDR1 is SGHRS and CDR2 is YFSETQ in the germline V gene. V was clipped by 1 base and J by 5 bases, with 18 bases between them. The DNA for the CDR3 is TGCGCCAGCAGCTTGATTTCCCGCGCAGGCAAATATGGCTACACCTTC. Protein product: CASSLISRAGKYGYTF.